This TCR beta chain was obtained from a study of metastatic and nonmetastatic thyroid tumors. Study in general: Across blood and tumor or nodule tissue, repertoires from malignant and benign thyroid patients were compared with one another.

Sample share makes this clone medium-sized. Its cognate antigen is unknown. Original processing notes: The distant-metastasis classifier for papillary thyroid cancer was built from CDR3 differences across clinicopathological groups. TCRdb called clones again from the PCR reads with MiXCR. For this entry, the V and J calls and clone size follow TCRdb and not the study's own pipeline. This sample has 6,500 to 9,000 clones, with 20% to 30% found just once. Each patient went into thyroid surgery without having received any treatment. Study-level results: Across blood and tumor, TCR beta diversity in malignant thyroid tumors was reportedly significantly higher than in benign nodules.

The sample was adjacent normal tissue. The TCR was taken from a female donor with papillary thyroid cancer or a benign thyroid nodule (not recorded which). Some clones in this sample may be carry-over from other donors' samples.

This CDR3 is CASSERPNSPLHF. CDR3 bases: TGTGCCAGCAGTGAACGACCAAATTCACCCCTCCACTTT. This chain uses TRBV2 with TRBJ1-6; D ambiguous. This CDR3 has 13 amino acids. Per germline, CDR1 SNHLY and CDR2 FYNNEI. V was cut by 2 bases and J by 7 bases, with 6 bases left in between.